What follows are 21 T cell receptor beta chains derived from one specimen sequenced in a study of liver allograft versus peripheral blood T cells. Study at large: Comparisons were made between T cell receptor repertoires found in transplanted livers and those circulating in recipients' peripheral blood.

Each CDR3 protein gets one entry after TCRdb re-called the reads with MiXCR. The sample lists around 3,500 distinct CDR3 sequences, approximately 15% occurring once. The source is a human patient who had a liver transplant. Part of the T cells may come from the graft donor.

A note on this clonotype: Given a far larger clone just one base away, this is likely a sequencing read error. V gene TRBV18 combines with J gene TRBJ1-5, with D possibly being TRBD1 (6 bases). The CDR3 covers 13 residues. From germline, CDR1 is KGHSH and CDR2 LQKENI. Written as DNA, the CDR3 is TGTGCCAGCAAACCCACAGGGAATCAGCCCCGGCATTTT. Its protein product is CASKPTGNQPRHF.

V and J are TRBV7-2 and TRBJ2-4; 9 bases fit TRBD2. With 5 bases clipped from V and 7 bases from J, the junction kept 9 bases outside the gene matches. There are 15 residues in the CDR3. Germline CDR1 is SGHTA and CDR2 is FQGNSA. In DNA form, the CDR3 reads TGTGCCAGCAGCCCGATAGGCGGGGGGGGGAACATTCAGTACTTC. Its translation is CASSPIGGGGNIQYF. Supplemented by reference TRBV7-2 and TRBJ2-4, the full variable domain reads GAGVSQSPSNKVTEKGKDVELRCDPISGHTALYWYRQSLGQGLEFLIYFQGNSAPDKSGLPSDRFSAERTGGSVSTLTIQRTQQEDSAVYLCASSPIGGGGNIQYFGAGTRLSVL.

By frequency in the sample, this clonotype is medium-sized (0.01 to 0.1%). The rearrangement uses TRBV19 and TRBJ1-5; D gene ambiguous. The CDR3 runs 16 residues. Trimming pared 5 bases from V and 3 bases from J, leaving 17 bases between. Germline lookup yields CDR1 LNHDA and CDR2 SQIVND (reference sequence). The CDR3 loop is CASSPGRRAPNQPQHF. CDR3 nucleotide sequence: TGTGCCAGTAGTCCAGGACGGAGAGCACCCAATCAGCCCCAGCATTTT. Drawing the rest from reference TRBV19 and TRBJ1-5, the complete variable domain is DGGITQSPKYLFRKEGQNVTLSCEQNLNHDAMYWYRQDPGQGLRLIYYSQIVNDFQKGDIAEGYSVSREKKESFPLTVTSAQKNPTAFYLCASSPGRRAPNQPQHFGDGTRLSIL.

Worth noting for this clonotype: A far bigger clonotype differs at one base, so this is likely a read error. J is TRBJ1-5 and V is TRBV6-1; the match to TRBD1 covers 7 bases. V lost 11 bases, J lost 1 base, and 8 bases stayed unmatched. Per the germline V gene, CDR1 is MNHNS and CDR2 is SASEGT. The CDR3 is made up of 14 amino acids. The CDR3 region is CAFRPTGSNQPQHF. The CDR3 DNA is TGTGCCTTCAGACCGACAGGGAGCAATCAGCCCCAGCATTTT.

In its sample, this clonotype is large. This rearrangement joins TRBV18 to TRBJ1-3, with 7 nucleotides matching TRBD1. The V gene's germline CDR1 is KGHSH and CDR2 LQKENI. Trimming at V came to 3 bases and at J to 2 bases, leaving 10 bases not matched to a gene. The CDR3 spans 17 residues. The CDR3 sequence is CASSPLSADRAGNTIYF. The CDR3 DNA reads as TGTGCCAGCTCACCTCTTAGCGCTGACAGGGCTGGAAACACCATATATTTT.

The chain has TRBV20-1 and TRBJ2-1; possible D gene TRBD1, 5 bases. CDR1 and CDR2 (germline): DFQATT, SNEGSKA (reference sequence). The V end lost 3 bases, the J end lost 6 bases, and 9 bases lay between the germline ends. The CDR3 spans 12 residues. CDR3 region: CSASPGLNEQFF. The CDR3, as DNA: TGCAGTGCTAGCCCAGGGCTCAATGAGCAGTTCTTC.

In this sample, this clonotype is medium-sized. The rearrangement joins TRBV19 to TRBJ1-5, with 9 nucleotides matching TRBD1. CDR1 is LNHDA, CDR2 SQIVND, per germline (reference sequence). This CDR3 region has 17 residues. Trimming took 3 bases from V and 0 from J; bases not matched to a gene: 6. CDR3 in DNA: TGTGCCAGTAGTATCGCCCGGGACAGGGTTAGCAATCAGCCCCAGCATTTT. Translation gives CASSIARDRVSNQPQHF.

This clonotype is medium-sized within its sample. This sequence joins TRBV19 and TRBJ1-1; D is undetermined. From germline, CDR1 is LNHDA and CDR2 SQIVND (reference sequence). The CDR3 runs 13 residues. Trimming shortened V by 11 bases and J by 3 bases, and 16 bases separated the two germline ends. CDR3 bases: TGTGCCTCCAAGACCGTGTTGTACACTGAAGCTTTCTTT. Translating gives CASKTVLYTEAFF.

Relative to its sample, this clonotype is medium-sized. The chain is built from TRBV10-3 and TRBJ1-5; no clear D. The CDR3 has 13 amino acids. Germline values: CDR1 ENHRY, CDR2 SYGVKD. Deletions cut 5 bases from V and 3 bases from J, with 8 bases between. The CDR3 spells CAISSAPNQPQHF. The DNA for the CDR3 is TGTGCCATCAGTTCTGCCCCCAATCAGCCCCAGCATTTT.

This clonotype was recorded a few times. The gene calls are TRBV2 and TRBJ1-1; TRBD1 might be the D (6 bases). The ends were cut back, 7 bases at V and 1 base at J, with 16 bases in the middle. The CDR3 totals 15 residues. Germline V CDR1 and CDR2: SNHLY, FYNNEI. Written as DNA, the CDR3 is TGTGCCAGCAAGACGCGCACGGGGGCGAACACTGAAGCTTTCTTT. Its protein product is CASKTRTGANTEAFF.

The chain has TRBV20-1 and TRBJ2-1, with D maybe TRBD2 (6 bases). Germline V lookup: CDR1 DFQATT, CDR2 SNEGSKA (reference sequence). This CDR3 spans 12 amino acids. Trimming stripped 4 bases from V and 8 bases from J, with 12 bases between. CDR3: CSANRASDEQFF. The DNA for the CDR3 is TGCAGTGCTAATAGGGCTAGCGATGAGCAGTTCTTC.

The gene calls are TRBV12-3 or TRBV12-4 and TRBJ1-5; D not resolved. Trimming removed 1 base from V and 5 bases from J, with 6 bases in between. The CDR3 spans 13 residues. The CDR3 here is CASSLGGDQPQHF. CDR3 coding DNA: TGTGCCAGCAGTTTAGGCGGTGATCAGCCCCAGCATTTT.

Comments on this clonotype: A read error may explain this, as a much larger clone is one base away. The DNA for the CDR3 is TGTGCCAGCGGGAGTGACTATGGCTACACCTTC. Amino acids: CASGSDYGYTF. The genes are TRBV6-5 and TRBJ1-2, with D unclear. This CDR3 spans 11 amino acids. Germline CDR1 is MNHEY and CDR2 is SVGAGI. V lost 8 bases and J lost 3, with 7 bases in between.

This clonotype qualifies as medium-sized. The chain recombines TRBV19 with TRBJ1-2, with 7 bases lining up with TRBD1. CDR1 LNHDA and CDR2 SQIVND come from the germline V gene (reference sequence). Germline trimming cut 9 bases from V and 3 bases from J; bases unmatched to any gene: 13. The CDR3 is 15 residues long. CDR3 residues: CASRASGQSYYGYTF. The CDR3 nucleotides read TGTGCCAGCCGAGCCTCGGGACAGTCATACTATGGCTACACCTTC.

The chain links TRBV6-2 or TRBV6-3 to TRBJ2-1, with D tentatively TRBD2 (5 bases). V lost 5 bases, J lost 10 bases, and 9 bases lay in between. Looked up from germline, CDR1 is MNHEY and CDR2 is SVGEGT. This CDR3 has 11 residues. This CDR3 is CASSDGEEQFF. For the CDR3, the DNA is TGTGCCAGCAGTGACGGGGAGGAGCAGTTCTTC.

This clonotype was counted ten times or more. The chain employs TRBV30 and TRBJ1-2; the D gene is possibly TRBD1 (5 bases). Germline CDR1 and CDR2: GTSNPN and SVGIG (reference sequence). The CDR3 covers 12 residues. The germline V and J ends were trimmed by 5 bases and 8 bases, with 15 bases remaining between them. The CDR3 is CAWAGTLGGYTF. DNA of the CDR3: TGTGCCTGGGCCGGGACGCTGGGGGGCTACACCTTC.

This clonotype is medium-sized by share. The chain is built from TRBV10-3 and TRBJ1-2; no clear D gene. There are 13 residues in the CDR3. With 0 bases removed from V and 8 bases from J, the gap between germline ends came to 10 bases. CDR1 and CDR2 from the germline V gene are ENHRY and SYGVKD. Here the CDR3 DNA reads TGTGCCATCAGTGAGTCCGGCGTTGGCGGCTACACCTTC. This encodes CAISESGVGGYTF.

This clonotype rates as medium-sized. This chain uses TRBV7-9 with TRBJ2-2; tentative D call: TRBD1 (6 bases). V gave up 11 bases and J gave up 0 bases, with 16 bases separating them. Germline V gene data show CDR1 as SEHNR and CDR2 as FQNEAQ (reference sequence). The CDR3 contains 15 residues. Here the CDR3 reads CAPQGPAANTGELFF. The CDR3 DNA reads TGTGCCCCCCAGGGGCCTGCCGCGAACACCGGGGAGCTGTTTTTT.

The V gene is TRBV11-2, the J gene TRBJ1-1; D uncertain. V lost 1 base and J 4 bases, leaving 13 bases between the germline ends. Germline V gives CDR1 SGHAT, CDR2 FQNNGV. The CDR3 runs to 15 residues. CDR3 protein: CASSLGTLPGTEAFF. For the CDR3, the DNA is TGTGCCAGCAGCTTAGGGACCCTTCCGGGCACTGAAGCTTTCTTT.

By share, this clonotype ranks as medium-sized. The gene calls are TRBV28 and TRBJ2-7, with TRBD2 identical over 7 bases. V lost 4 bases to trimming and J lost 7 bases; unmatched junction nucleotides: 10. The CDR3 totals 14 residues. CDR1 MDHEN and CDR2 SYDVKM come from the germline V gene. The CDR3 coding sequence is TGTGCCAGCAGTTCTAGCGGTCTCACGGGGGAGCAGTACGTC. As protein: CASSSSGLTGEQYV.

By proportion, this clonotype is large. J is TRBJ1-3 and V is TRBV28; no reliable D call. CDR1 is MDHEN and CDR2 is SYDVKM in the germline V gene. With 3 bases removed from V and 0 bases from J, the gap between germline ends came to 9 bases. The CDR3 has 15 amino acids. DNA of the CDR3: TGTGCCAGCAGTTTTTTCGAGAGCTCTGGAAACACCATATATTTT. This codes for CASSFFESSGNTIYF.